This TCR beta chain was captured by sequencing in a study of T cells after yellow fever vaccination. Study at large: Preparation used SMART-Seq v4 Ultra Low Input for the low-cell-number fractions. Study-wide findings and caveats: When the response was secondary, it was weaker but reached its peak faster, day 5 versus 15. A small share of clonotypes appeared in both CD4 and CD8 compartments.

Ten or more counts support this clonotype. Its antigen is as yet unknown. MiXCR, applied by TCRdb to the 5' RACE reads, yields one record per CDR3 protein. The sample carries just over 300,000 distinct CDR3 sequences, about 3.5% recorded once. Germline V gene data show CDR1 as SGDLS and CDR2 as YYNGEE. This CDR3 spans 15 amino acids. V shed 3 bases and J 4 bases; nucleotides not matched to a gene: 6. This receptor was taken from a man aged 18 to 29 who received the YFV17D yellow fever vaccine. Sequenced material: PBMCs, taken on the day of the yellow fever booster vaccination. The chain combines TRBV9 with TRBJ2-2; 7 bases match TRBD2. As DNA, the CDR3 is TGTGCCAGCAGCGGGTGTTGCGGGGGCACCGGGGAGCTGTTTTTT. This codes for CASSGCCGGTGELFF.